This is a list of T cell receptor beta chains from one sample in a study of TIL therapy for anti-PD-1-resistant metastatic lung cancer. Clones were read by immunoSEQ multiplex PCR, and TCRdb kept only the in-frame ones, dropping some. The top ten clones hold approximately 6% of a sample with 30,000 to 45,000 clones, 70% to 75% of them seen once. Source: blood, taken at baseline. These receptors originate from a person aged 25-79 years with non-small cell lung cancer. Each CDR3 is given with its conserved first and last residue. The D gene is left open where the match is weak. Not all rows give a size; the values are once, few, many and, for expanded clones, a class.

V gene	D gene	clone size	J gene	CDR3 DNA	CDR3 protein
TRBV27	NA	NA	TRBJ2-4	TGTGCCAGCAGTTTATCGGGCCAGGTCGGGGACATTCAGTACTTC	CASSLSGQVGDIQYF
TRBV6-6	NA	NA	TRBJ2-5	TGTGCCAGCACTCCCCGCCAACAAGAGACCCAGTACTTC	CASTPRQQETQYF
TRBV5-1	TRBD2	NA	TRBJ2-5	TGCGCCAGCAGCTATGGGACTAGCGGACAAGAGACCCAGTACTTC	CASSYGTSGQETQYF
TRBV14	NA	once	TRBJ2-7	TGTGCCAGCAGCCAGGCATCCGGGAGAAGCTCCTACGAGCAGTACTTC	CASSQASGRSSYEQYF
TRBV7-6	NA	NA	TRBJ1-4	TGTGCCAGCAGCTTAGAAGGACAGCTTAATGAAAAACTGTTTTTT	CASSLEGQLNEKLFF
TRBV7-9	NA	NA	TRBJ1-3	TGTGCCAGCAGCCTCCCGGGGTGGGGAGGGCATGATGGAAACACCATATATTTT	CASSLPGWGGHDGNTIYF
TRBV7-9	NA	NA	TRBJ1-6	TGTGCCAGCAGCCCCTCCGCAGGTTATAATTCACCCCTCCACTTT	CASSPSAGYNSPLHF
TRBV5-4	NA	NA	TRBJ1-6	TGTGCCAGCAGCTTAAGGGAGCGATCACCCCTCCACTTT	CASSLRERSPLHF
TRBV4-2	TRBD2	NA	TRBJ2-2	TGTGCCAGCAGCCAAGATCGGGCTAGCGGCACCGGGGAGCTGTTTTTT	CASSQDRASGTGELFF
TRBV28	NA	NA	TRBJ2-7	TGTGCCAGCAGTTTACAGGTACGGAACGAGCAGTACTTC	CASSLQVRNEQYF
TRBV5-8	TRBD1	NA	TRBJ2-3	TGTGCCAGCAGCTGGGACAGGGGAGGGACAGATACGCAGTATTTT	CASSWDRGGTDTQYF
TRBV2	NA	once	TRBJ2-5	TGTGCCAGCAGCCTACCGGAGACCCAGTACTTC	CASSLPETQYF
TRBV15	TRBD1	NA	TRBJ1-1	TGTGCCACCAGCAGAGATCAGGCAGGGGGCGGTGAAGCTTTCTTT	CATSRDQAGGGEAFF
TRBV7-2	NA	NA	TRBJ2-3	TGTGCCAGCAGCTACACAGGGACAGATACGCAGTATTTT	CASSYTGTDTQYF
TRBV9	TRBD1	NA	TRBJ1-3	TGTGCCAGCAGCGTAGAAGGTCCTAGGGACAGTCCTGGAAACACCATATATTTT	CASSVEGPRDSPGNTIYF
TRBV19	NA	NA	TRBJ2-7	TGTGCCAGTAGTATCGCCTTTCAGTACGAGCAGTACTTC	CASSIAFQYEQYF
TRBV5-4	NA	NA	TRBJ1-1	TGTGCCAGCAGACCCGACATGGGACTCGTGGACACTGAAGCTTTCTTT	CASRPDMGLVDTEAFF
TRBV29-1	NA	NA	TRBJ2-7	TGCAGCGTGGAGGCGAACGAGCAGTACTTC	CSVEANEQYF
TRBV11-2	TRBD2	NA	TRBJ2-1	TGTGCCAGCAGCTCCTTCTTTATGGCCCTAGCGGGAGGGGCTGAGCAGTTCTTC	CASSSFFMALAGGAEQFF
TRBV6-5	NA	NA	TRBJ1-4	TGTGCCAGCAGTTACTCAGGGGCCGCAAATGAAAAACTGTTTTTT	CASSYSGAANEKLFF
TRBV5-1	NA	few	TRBJ1-5	TGCGCCAGCAGCTTCGGAGGGAGCAATCAGCCCCAGCATTTT	CASSFGGSNQPQHF
TRBV6-6	TRBD1	NA	TRBJ1-2	TGTGCCAGCAGGACAGGGTTGGGTGGCTACACCTTC	CASRTGLGGYTF
TRBV9	TRBD2	NA	TRBJ2-1	TGTGCCAGCAGGGCGGGACTAGCGGGAAACAATGAGCAGTTCTTC	CASRAGLAGNNEQFF
TRBV4-1	NA	few	TRBJ1-5	TGCGCCAGCCTCAGGGTGGAGCAGCCCCAGCATTTT	CASLRVEQPQHF
TRBV7-2	NA	NA	TRBJ2-7	TGTGCCAGCAGCTCAGGTTGGGGTCGCGAGCAGTACTTC	CASSSGWGREQYF
TRBV18	TRBD1	NA	TRBJ1-3	TGTGCCAGCTCGAGACAGGGGGGTGAAAGGAACACCATATATTTT	CASSRQGGERNTIYF
TRBV5-8	NA	NA	TRBJ1-5	TGTGCCAGCAGCCCCTATCTCTTAGGGGATTGGGGGAATCAGCCCCAGCATTTT	CASSPYLLGDWGNQPQHF
TRBV9	NA	NA	TRBJ2-3	TGTGCCTCCGCGGAGGAGGGAGATACGCAGTATTTT	CASAEEGDTQYF
TRBV4-1	NA	once	TRBJ2-1	TGCGCCAGCAGCCAAGGAGGGGCGTACAATGAGCAGTTCTTC	CASSQGGAYNEQFF
TRBV7-3	TRBD2	NA	TRBJ2-1	TGTGCCAGCAGCTCATGGACTAGCGGGAGCGATGAGCAGTTCTTC	CASSSWTSGSDEQFF
TRBV27	TRBD1	NA	TRBJ2-7	TGTGCCAGCAGTTTGGCCAGGGGGTACGAGCAGTACTTC	CASSLARGYEQYF
TRBV10-3	NA	NA	TRBJ1-5	TGTGCCATCAGTGAGTCGTTCGGGGGAAATCAGCCCCAGCATTTT	CAISESFGGNQPQHF
TRBV28	NA	NA	TRBJ2-7	TGTGCCAGCAGTTCCCGGTCCGAGCAGTACTTC	CASSSRSEQYF
TRBV5-1	NA	NA	TRBJ2-2	TGCGCCAGCAGCTTGAGGGCTAGCGTCGCGAACACCGGGGAGCTGTTTTTT	CASSLRASVANTGELFF
TRBV6-1	NA	NA	TRBJ1-1	TGTGCCAGCAGTATAAACACTGAAGCTTTCTTT	CASSINTEAFF
TRBV7-2	NA	NA	TRBJ1-2	TGTGCCAGCAGCTTAGGCCCGGATGCGACGGACTATGGCTACACCTTC	CASSLGPDATDYGYTF
TRBV18	NA	NA	TRBJ2-3	TGTGCCAGCTCACCACGTTTACAGGGAAGCACAGATACGCAGTATTTT	CASSPRLQGSTDTQYF
TRBV5-8	NA	NA	TRBJ1-2	TGTGCCAGCAGCTTGGATCGTCTTACACATGGCTACACCTTC	CASSLDRLTHGYTF
TRBV2	NA	NA	TRBJ2-2	TGTGCCAGCAGTGATGGGCCCGGGGAGCTGTTTTTT	CASSDGPGELFF
TRBV9	NA	NA	TRBJ2-3	TGTGCCAGCAGCGTAGGAGAACCCTTACGAGATACGCAGTATTTT	CASSVGEPLRDTQYF
TRBV7-2	TRBD2	NA	TRBJ2-2	TGTGCCAGCAGCTCCCCGCCAGGACTAGCGGGGGAAGCCGGGGAGCTGTTTTTT	CASSSPPGLAGEAGELFF
TRBV25-1	NA	NA	TRBJ1-6	TGTGCCAGCAGTGAACGAGGGGACTGGCGTTATTCACCCCTCCACTTT	CASSERGDWRYSPLHF
TRBV27	NA	NA	TRBJ2-5	TGTGCCAGCAGTTATGGTGCAAGGGAGACCCAGTACTTC	CASSYGARETQYF
TRBV2	NA	NA	TRBJ2-5	TGTGCCAGCAGTTCAGAGGGGCGGGAGACCCAGTACTTC	CASSSEGRETQYF
TRBV27	NA	NA	TRBJ1-4	TGTGCCAGCAGAAAACAGGGAACTGGTGAAAAACTGTTTTTT	CASRKQGTGEKLFF
TRBV5-6	NA	NA	TRBJ2-2	TGTGCCAGCAGCTTAATGGGGTTAGGGGCGACCGGGGAGCTGTTTTTT	CASSLMGLGATGELFF
TRBV20-1	NA	few	TRBJ1-4	TGCAGTGCCGAACGCTACGAAAAACTGTTTTTT	CSAERYEKLFF
TRBV28	NA	NA	TRBJ2-3	TGTGCCAGCAGTTGGGACCGGGACTCACCGTATCCCACAGATACGCAGTATTTT	CASSWDRDSPYPTDTQYF
TRBV27	NA	once	TRBJ2-3	TGTGCCAGCAGTTCCCCTAGCACAGATACGCAGTATTTT	CASSSPSTDTQYF
TRBV18	NA	NA	TRBJ1-2	TGTGCCAGCTCAGCCAGACAGATTAAAAACTATGGCTACACCTTC	CASSARQIKNYGYTF
TRBV7-9	TRBD2	once	TRBJ2-3	TGTGCCAGCAGCCTAACTAGCGGGGGTTCAGATACGCAGTATTTT	CASSLTSGGSDTQYF
TRBV7-7	NA	NA	TRBJ2-2	TGTGCCAGCAGCTTAAGGCTCAACACCGGGGAGCTGTTTTTT	CASSLRLNTGELFF
TRBV2	NA	NA	TRBJ1-5	TGTGCCAGCAGTTTAGGGAAGGGTGGAGGTCAGCCCCAGCATTTT	CASSLGKGGGQPQHF
TRBV27	TRBD1	NA	TRBJ2-7	TGTGCCAGCAGTGCCGGGACAGGGAACGAGCAGTACTTC	CASSAGTGNEQYF
TRBV9	NA	NA	TRBJ1-2	TGTGCCAGCAGCCCCACGGGCGAGGGTTATGGCTACACCTTC	CASSPTGEGYGYTF
TRBV4-3	NA	NA	TRBJ2-7	TGCGCCAGCAGCCAAGACAGGTTTTCCTCCTACGAGCAGTACTTC	CASSQDRFSSYEQYF
TRBV21-1	NA	NA	TRBJ2-7	TGTGCCAGCAATCGGGAGCGGGGCTACGAGCAGTACTTC	CASNRERGYEQYF
TRBV5-6	TRBD1	few	TRBJ2-7	TGTGCCAGCAGCCCCGGGACAGGGATAACCTACGAGCAGTACTTC	CASSPGTGITYEQYF